These T cell receptor beta chains were read from a single sample in a study of blood T cell repertoires in COVID-19. Measured with immunoSEQ multiplex PCR; TCRdb has only the in-frame clones, and not every one. The repertoire includes 73,000 or so clones, 86% of them detected once, and more than 8% sits in the top ten. The sample consisted of peripheral blood. The receptors shown here come from a man aged 25 to 45 with acute or convalescent COVID-19. Both conserved end residues are part of each CDR3. D genes are given only for firm matches. Not all rows give a size; the values are once, few, many and, for expanded clones, a class.

TRBV18	.	TRBJ2-7	.	TGTGCCAGCTCACAACCCAAGGCATGGGCCGAGCAGTACTTC	CASSQPKAWAEQYF
TRBV3-1/TRBV3-2	.	TRBJ1-6	.	TGTGCCAGCTCTCCCCATGGGCAACAAAATTCACCCCTCCACTTT	CASSPHGQQNSPLHF
TRBV6-4	TRBD2	TRBJ2-1	few	TGTGCCAGCAGTGACGGATCGGGAGGGCCCAATGAGCAGTTCTTC	CASSDGSGGPNEQFF
TRBV28	TRBD2	TRBJ2-2	.	TGTGCCAGCAGTTTGGGCAGGGAGGGCACCGGGGAGCTGTTTTTT	CASSLGREGTGELFF
TRBV27	.	TRBJ1-6	.	TGTGCCAGCAGTCCCCGCCCCCCCCGGGACGGGGGTAATTCACCCCTCCACTTT	CASSPRPPRDGGNSPLHF
TRBV30	TRBD1	TRBJ2-2	.	TGTGCCTGGGCGACAGGGGACGTGAACACCGGGGAGCTGTTTTTT	CAWATGDVNTGELFF
TRBV24-1	.	TRBJ1-2	.	TGTGCCACCAGTCTCGACAGCAACTATGGCTACACCTTC	CATSLDSNYGYTF
TRBV5-1	TRBD1	TRBJ1-1	few	TGCGCCAGCAGCGGGAAACAGGGGGCACACATGAACACTGAAGCTTTCTTT	CASSGKQGAHMNTEAFF
TRBV19	.	TRBJ1-4	.	TGTGCCAGTAGTATTGGGGCCCGTACGGGACTGTTTAATGAAAAACTGTTTTTT	CASSIGARTGLFNEKLFF
TRBV6-5	TRBD2	TRBJ2-7	.	TGTGCCAGCAGCCTTACTAGCGGGAGGGACCGAAACTTC	CASSLTSGRDRNF
TRBV6-1	TRBD1	TRBJ2-7	.	TGTGCCAGCAGTGAAGAGACAGGGGGGTCCTACGAGCAGTACTTC	CASSEETGGSYEQYF
TRBV4-3	.	TRBJ1-4	few	TGCGCCAGCAGCCAAGTCTACCTAACAGGGTCTAATGAAAAACTGTTTTTT	CASSQVYLTGSNEKLFF
TRBV6-6	TRBD1	TRBJ1-2	.	TGTGCCAGCAGTTACCAGGGGGATTATGGCTACACCTTC	CASSYQGDYGYTF
TRBV11-3	TRBD2	TRBJ2-1	.	TGTGCCAGCAGCTCGACTAGCGGGCATCCCAATGAGCAGTTCTTC	CASSSTSGHPNEQFF
TRBV5-3	.	TRBJ1-1	.	TGTGCCAGAAGCTTGGCCGGGGAGGGGATGAACACTGAAGCTTTCTTT	CARSLAGEGMNTEAFF
TRBV19	.	TRBJ1-3	once	TGTGCCAGTAGTATCGGGGATTGGACGGGAAACACCATATATTTT	CASSIGDWTGNTIYF
TRBV7-9	.	TRBJ2-1	.	TGTGCCAGCAGCTCGGGCTCCTACAATGAGCAGTTCTTC	CASSSGSYNEQFF
TRBV2	.	TRBJ1-5	.	TGTGCCAGCAGTAGGCAGGCCAACTATCAGCCCCAGCATTTT	CASSRQANYQPQHF
TRBV7-9	TRBD1	TRBJ1-4	.	TGTGCCAGCAGCTCCGGACAGGGCATTAATGAAAAACTGTTTTTT	CASSSGQGINEKLFF
TRBV5-5	.	TRBJ2-7	once	TGTGCCAGCAGCTTGGGAGGCAGCTCCTACGAGCAGTACTTC	CASSLGGSSYEQYF
TRBV13	TRBD2	TRBJ2-7	.	TGTGCCAGCAGCCGAGGGGGGAGCGGGAGGAACGAGCAGTACTTC	CASSRGGSGRNEQYF
TRBV18	.	TRBJ2-7	.	TGTGCCAGCTCACCGGGACTTCTCTCCTACGAGCAGTACTTC	CASSPGLLSYEQYF
TRBV20-1	TRBD2	TRBJ2-5	.	TGCAGTGCTAGTTCGGCTAGCGGGAGGGTGGGGGAGACCCAGTACTTC	CSASSASGRVGETQYF
TRBV2	TRBD1	TRBJ2-6	.	TGTGCCAGCAGCCCTGGACAGGGAAACTCTGGGGCCAACGTCCTGACTTTC	CASSPGQGNSGANVLTF
TRBV11-2	.	TRBJ2-2	.	TGTGCCAGCAGCACCGGGATCGACACCCACACCGGGGAGCTGTTTTTT	CASSTGIDTHTGELFF
TRBV6-5	.	TRBJ1-1	.	TGTGCCAGCAGCTCCTCGGGGTACACTGAAGCTTTCTTT	CASSSSGYTEAFF
TRBV18	TRBD1	TRBJ1-4	.	TGTGCCAGCTCCCCCGGGACAGGGGATTATGAAAAACTGTTTTTT	CASSPGTGDYEKLFF
TRBV6-5	.	TRBJ1-1	.	TGTGCCAGCACCGCCTACAAAAGCGGATTGGCTTTCTTT	CASTAYKSGLAFF
TRBV7-2	.	TRBJ1-1	.	TGTGCCAGCAGCTTAGGACAGGCAAAGACTGAAGCTTTCTTT	CASSLGQAKTEAFF
TRBV11-2	.	TRBJ2-7	.	TGTGCCAGCAGCGGCCAGGGGAAAAGCTCCTACGAGCAGTACTTC	CASSGQGKSSYEQYF
TRBV14	.	TRBJ1-6	.	TGTGCCAGCAGCCAAGACTATTCACCCCTCCACTTT	CASSQDYSPLHF
TRBV27	TRBD1	TRBJ1-1	.	TGTGCCAGCAGTTTTGGAGGGGGCGGCACTGAAGCTTTCTTT	CASSFGGGGTEAFF
TRBV7-3	TRBD2	TRBJ2-1	.	TGTGCCAGCAGCTTAGACGGAGCGGGAGCTTACAATGAGCAGTTCTTC	CASSLDGAGAYNEQFF
TRBV5-4	.	TRBJ2-7	.	TGTGCCAGCAGCTTGGCGGGATCCTACGAGCAGTACTTC	CASSLAGSYEQYF
TRBV2	TRBD2	TRBJ2-1	.	TGTGCCAGCAGTGGCCCTAGCGGGGCTTACAATGAGCAGTTCTTC	CASSGPSGAYNEQFF
TRBV25-1	.	TRBJ1-5	.	TGTGCCAGCAAAAAGGGGAGGAAAAGCAATCAGCCCCAGCATTTT	CASKKGRKSNQPQHF
TRBV28	TRBD1	TRBJ1-2	once	TGTGCCAGCATGGAGGGGGCGAGGCGTGGCTACACCTTC	CASMEGARRGYTF
TRBV6-4	.	TRBJ1-1	.	TGTGCCAGCAGTGCCTTTGCGGGTGAGACTGAAGCTTTCTTT	CASSAFAGETEAFF
TRBV30	.	TRBJ1-5	.	TGTGCCTGGAGTGTATCGGAGAATCAGCCCCAGCATTTT	CAWSVSENQPQHF
TRBV29-1	.	TRBJ2-5	.	TGCAGCGTATACCGACCGGGGGTCTTAAAGACCCAGTACTTC	CSVYRPGVLKTQYF
TRBV9	TRBD1	TRBJ1-3	.	TGTGCCAGCAGCGTCGGCGACAGGGCTGGAAACACCATATATTTT	CASSVGDRAGNTIYF
TRBV3-1/TRBV3-2	TRBD1	TRBJ1-6	.	TGTGCCAGCAGCCCGGGGACAGGGCGTTCACCCCTCCACTTT	CASSPGTGRSPLHF
TRBV6-5	TRBD1	TRBJ1-6	once	TGTGCCAGCAGTAAGACAGGGAATAATTCACCCCTCCACTTT	CASSKTGNNSPLHF
TRBV6-5	.	TRBJ2-2	few	TGTGCCAGCAGGAGGGGGAAAGGGGCCGGGGAGCTGTTTTTT	CASRRGKGAGELFF
TRBV27	.	TRBJ1-1	.	TGTGCCAGCTTAAAATGGGGCGGGGGGGGCACTGAAGCTTTCTTT	CASLKWGGGGTEAFF
TRBV19	.	TRBJ2-1	.	TGTGCCAGTAGTCCAGACTTAGAGCCTTACAATGAGCAGTTCTTC	CASSPDLEPYNEQFF